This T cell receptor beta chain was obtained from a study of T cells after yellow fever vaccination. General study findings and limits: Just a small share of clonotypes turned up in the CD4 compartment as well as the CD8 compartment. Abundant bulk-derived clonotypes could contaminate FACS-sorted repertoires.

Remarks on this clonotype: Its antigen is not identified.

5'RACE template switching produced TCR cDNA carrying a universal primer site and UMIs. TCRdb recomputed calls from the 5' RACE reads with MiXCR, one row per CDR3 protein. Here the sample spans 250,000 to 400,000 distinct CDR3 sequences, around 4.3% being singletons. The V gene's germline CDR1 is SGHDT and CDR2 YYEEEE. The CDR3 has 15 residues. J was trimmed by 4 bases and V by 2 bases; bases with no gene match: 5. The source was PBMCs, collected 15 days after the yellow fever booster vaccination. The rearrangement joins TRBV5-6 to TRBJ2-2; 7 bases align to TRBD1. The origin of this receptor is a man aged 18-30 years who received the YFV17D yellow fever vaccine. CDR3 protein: CASSFDPGGTGELFF. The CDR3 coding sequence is TGTGCCAGCAGCTTTGATCCAGGGGGCACCGGGGAGCTGTTTTTT. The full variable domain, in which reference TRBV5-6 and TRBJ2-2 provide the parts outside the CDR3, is DAGVTQSPTHLIKTRGQQVTLRCSPKSGHDTVSWYQQALGQGPQFIFQYYEEEERQRGNFPDRFSGHQFPNYSSELNVNALLLGDSALYLCASSFDPGGTGELFFGEGSRLTVL.